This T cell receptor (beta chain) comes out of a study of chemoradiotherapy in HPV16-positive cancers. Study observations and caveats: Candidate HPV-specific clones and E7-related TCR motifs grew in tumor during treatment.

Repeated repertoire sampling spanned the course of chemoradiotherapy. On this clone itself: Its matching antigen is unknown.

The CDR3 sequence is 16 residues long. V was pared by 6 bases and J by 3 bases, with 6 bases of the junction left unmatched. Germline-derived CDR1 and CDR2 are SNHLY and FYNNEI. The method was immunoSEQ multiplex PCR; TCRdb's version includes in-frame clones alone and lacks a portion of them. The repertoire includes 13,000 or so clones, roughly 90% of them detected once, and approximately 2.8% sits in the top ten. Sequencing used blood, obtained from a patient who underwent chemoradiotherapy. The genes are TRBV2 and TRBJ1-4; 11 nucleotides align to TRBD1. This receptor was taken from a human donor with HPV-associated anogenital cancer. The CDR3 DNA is TGTGCCAGCAGGGAGGACAGGGGGCATGCTAATGAAAAACTGTTTTTT. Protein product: CASREDRGHANEKLFF. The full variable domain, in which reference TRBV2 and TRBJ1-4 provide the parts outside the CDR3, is EPEVTQTPSHQVTQMGQEVILRCVPISNHLYFYWYRQILGQKVEFLVSFYNNEISEKSEIFDDQFSVERPDGSNFTLKIRSTKLEDSAMYFCASREDRGHANEKLFFGSGTQLSVL.